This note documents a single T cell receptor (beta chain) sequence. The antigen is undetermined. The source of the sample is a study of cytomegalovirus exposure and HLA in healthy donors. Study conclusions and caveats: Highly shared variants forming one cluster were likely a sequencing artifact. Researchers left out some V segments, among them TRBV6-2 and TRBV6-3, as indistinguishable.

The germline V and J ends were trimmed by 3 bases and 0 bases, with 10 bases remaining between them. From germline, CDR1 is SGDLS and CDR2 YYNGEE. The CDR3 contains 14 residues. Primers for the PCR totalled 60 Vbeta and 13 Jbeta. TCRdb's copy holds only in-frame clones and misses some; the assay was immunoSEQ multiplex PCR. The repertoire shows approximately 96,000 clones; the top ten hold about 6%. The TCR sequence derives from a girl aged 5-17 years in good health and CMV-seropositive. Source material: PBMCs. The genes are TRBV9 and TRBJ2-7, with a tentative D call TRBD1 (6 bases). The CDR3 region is CASSELGGSYEQYF. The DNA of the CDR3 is TGTGCCAGCAGCGAGCTAGGGGGCTCCTACGAGCAGTACTTC.